One and the same sample provided the 27 T cell receptor beta chains below, sequenced in a study of shared clonotypes between healthy human individuals. Clones were read by immunoSEQ multiplex PCR, and TCRdb kept only the in-frame ones, dropping some. The table lists some 660,000 clones, approximately 73% of them singletons. Sequencing was carried out using memory CD4+ T cells sorted from blood. Subset of the sample: CD45RA-negative fraction. The receptors were gathered from a woman younger than 45 in good health.

The CDR3: CASRPGTSGQDDTGELFF. The CDR3 coding sequence is TGTGCCAGCCGCCCCGGGACTAGCGGGCAAGACGACACCGGGGAGCTGTTTTTT. The chain is built from TRBV27 and TRBJ2-2; TRBD2 matches at 12 bases. Germline loops: CDR1 MNHEY, CDR2 SMNVEV (reference sequence). V dropped 8 bases and J dropped 3; count of bases not matched to a gene: 13. There are 18 residues in the CDR3.

This clone came up a few times. The chain is built from TRBV11-2 and TRBJ2-7; D is ambiguous. In germline, CDR1 is SGHAT, CDR2 FQNNGV. The CDR3 length is 12 residues. The V gene lost 8 bases and the J gene lost 4 bases, with 12 bases spanning the gap. The CDR3, as DNA: TGTGCCAGCGGGCTTCCAGGTTACGAGCAGTACTTC. Translating it yields CASGLPGYEQYF.

The chain employs TRBV7-2 and TRBJ2-1; maybe TRBD1 (8 bases). The germline V gene has CDR1 SGHTA and CDR2 FQGNSA. V was trimmed by 3 bases and J by 5 bases, leaving 17 bases between them. This CDR3 is built from 16 residues. The CDR3 spells CASSFYRGGFDNEQFF. CDR3 nucleotides: TGTGCCAGCAGCTTTTACAGGGGGGGTTTCGACAATGAGCAGTTCTTC.

The V call is TRBV7-2, the J call TRBJ2-2; no reliable D call. Germline lookup yields CDR1 SGHTA and CDR2 FQGNSA. This CDR3 has 15 amino acids. Trimming took 1 base from V and 1 from J, leaving 7 bases between them. This CDR3 is CASSLDPENTGELFF. In DNA form, the CDR3 reads TGTGCCAGCAGCTTAGACCCTGAGAACACCGGGGAGCTGTTTTTT.

The chain links TRBV6-5 to TRBJ1-6; D is perhaps TRBD1 (5 bases). The V gene's germline CDR1 is MNHEY and CDR2 SVGAGI. Trimming removed 4 bases from V and 7 bases from J, with 11 bases in between. The CDR3 totals 14 residues. The CDR3 DNA is TGTGCCAGCAGTTCGGGGGGAGGGAATTCACCCCTCCACTTT. Translated, it gives CASSSGGGNSPLHF.

V is TRBV10-2 and J is TRBJ1-1, with 8 bases fitting TRBD1. The V segment lost 8 bases and the J segment 4 bases; nucleotides outside the gene matches: 9. The CDR3 runs 14 residues. Per germline, CDR1 WSHSY and CDR2 SAAADI. Written as DNA, the CDR3 is TGCGCCAGCGGAAAGACAGGGGAGATCACTGAAGCTTTCTTT. This translates into CASGKTGEITEAFF.

The chain combines TRBV4-1 with TRBJ1-3; the D gene is possibly TRBD1 (5 bases). CDR3 length: 16 amino acids. The V gene lost 3 bases and the J gene lost 0 bases, with 12 bases spanning the gap. CDR1 is MGHRA and CDR2 is YSYEKL in the germline V gene. In nucleotides, the CDR3 is TGCGCCAGCAGCCAGCCGGGACTGGACTCTGGAAACACCATATATTTT. This gives the protein CASSQPGLDSGNTIYF.

The V gene is TRBV2, the J gene TRBJ2-5; D may correspond to TRBD1 or TRBD2 (6 bases each). CDR3 length: 11 residues. The germline CDR1 and CDR2 sequences are SNHLY and FYNNEI. Trimming shortened V by 9 bases and J by 5 bases, and 10 bases separated the two germline ends. CDR3 residues: CASGGPETQYF. The DNA of the CDR3 is TGTGCCAGTGGGGGGCCTGAGACCCAGTACTTC.

V and J are TRBV5-1 and TRBJ2-3; possibly TRBD2 for D (7 bases). V shed 6 bases and J shed 2 bases, with 16 bases lying between them. The length of the CDR3 is 15 residues. Looked up from germline, CDR1 is SGHRS and CDR2 is YFSETQ. As DNA, the CDR3 is TGCGCCAGCACCCGGGGGGCAGGCAACACAGATACGCAGTATTTT. As protein: CASTRGAGNTDTQYF.

The V gene is TRBV7-6, the J gene TRBJ1-2, with a possible D match to TRBD1 (5 bases). V was cut by 1 base and J by 6 bases, with 12 bases left in between. The CDR3 sequence is 14 residues long. Germline V gives CDR1 SGHVS, CDR2 FNYEAQ. CDR3: CASSLVGEGHGYTF. The CDR3 DNA is TGTGCCAGCAGCTTAGTTGGGGAGGGGCATGGCTACACCTTC.

This clone occurred once. This specimen includes other DNA sequences encoding the same CDR3. The gene calls are TRBV7-8 and TRBJ1-1; no firm D call. This CDR3 comprises 13 residues. Germline loops: CDR1 SGHVS, CDR2 FQNEAQ. The V end was cut by 4 bases, the J end by 0 bases, with 6 bases between. CDR3 protein: CASSWELNTEAFF. The CDR3 DNA is TGTGCCAGCAGCTGGGAGTTGAACACTGAAGCTTTCTTT.

V usage is TRBV7-8 and J usage is TRBJ2-4; tentatively, D is TRBD2 (6 bases). The germline CDR1 and CDR2 sequences are SGHVS and FQNEAQ. There are 18 residues in the CDR3. Trimming cost V 0 bases and J 0 bases, with 15 bases left between them. The CDR3 here is CASSLARGRGQAKNIQYF. Here the CDR3 DNA reads TGTGCCAGCAGCTTAGCGCGGGGAAGGGGTCAAGCCAAAAACATTCAGTACTTC.

The chain is built from TRBV7-9 and TRBJ1-5; 10 bases line up with TRBD1. Germline V lookup: CDR1 SEHNR, CDR2 FQNEAQ (reference sequence). V dropped 4 bases and J dropped 6; count of bases not matched to a gene: 3. This CDR3 contains 14 residues. The CDR3 loop is CASSSGQGFQPQHF. CDR3 nucleotides: TGTGCCAGCAGCTCGGGACAGGGGTTTCAGCCCCAGCATTTT.

V and J are TRBV2 and TRBJ1-2, with D perhaps matching TRBD1 (6 bases). V gave up 8 bases and J gave up 3 bases, with 10 bases separating them. Germline V CDR1 and CDR2: SNHLY, FYNNEI. CDR3 length: 12 amino acids. Written as DNA, the CDR3 is TGTGCCAGCGGGGGCCCGGACTATGGCTACACCTTC. It codes for CASGGPDYGYTF.

This clone was found a few times. The J gene is TRBJ2-1, the V gene TRBV6-6; TRBD1 or TRBD2 may be the D gene (5 bases each). Trimming removed 2 bases from V and 9 bases from J, with 17 bases in between. The germline gives CDR1 MNHNY, CDR2 SVGAGI (reference sequence). This CDR3 spans 15 amino acids. The CDR3 sequence is CASSYGQQGRGEQFF. DNA for the CDR3: TGTGCCAGCAGTTACGGCCAGCAGGGACGAGGTGAGCAGTTCTTC.

This rearrangement joins TRBV23-1 to TRBJ2-5, with D tentatively TRBD1 (5 bases). TRBV23-1 is designated an ORF whose function remains uncertain. V gave up 10 bases and J gave up 3 bases, with 27 bases separating them. The CDR3 loop spans 17 amino acids. The CDR3 loop reads CATFLNRQDLTEETQYF. The CDR3 coding sequence is TGCGCCACTTTCCTCAACAGGCAAGATCTTACTGAAGAGACCCAGTACTTC.

The chain employs TRBV7-3 and TRBJ2-1, with 8 positions matching TRBD2. Germline V gene lookup returns CDR1 SGHTA and CDR2 FQGTGA. Trimming took 6 bases from V and 7 from J; bases not matched to a gene: 14. There are 16 residues in the CDR3. The CDR3 sequence is CASSRYGRANPNEQFF. The CDR3 DNA is TGTGCCAGCAGTCGCTACGGGAGGGCCAACCCAAATGAGCAGTTCTTC.

This clone has at least ten counts. V and J are TRBV7-2 and TRBJ2-3, with 7 positions matching TRBD1. CDR1 is SGHTA and CDR2 is FQGNSA in the germline V gene. The CDR3 runs to 14 residues. Losses at the gene ends were 7 bases for V and 2 bases for J; bases not matched to a gene: 6. CDR3 nucleotides: TGTGCCAGCAAAGGGGGCTACCTCACAGATACGCAGTATTTT. Translation gives CASKGGYLTDTQYF.

The rearrangement joins TRBV7-9 to TRBJ1-2; D might be TRBD1 (5 bases). Trimming cost V 6 bases and J 4 bases, with 15 bases left between them. The CDR3 runs to 14 residues. Germline V gene lookup returns CDR1 SEHNR and CDR2 FQNEAQ (reference sequence). The CDR3, as DNA: TGTGCCAGCAGTCCCTGGGGGGGAAGCTATGGCTACACCTTC. As protein: CASSPWGGSYGYTF.

This clone appeared many times. V is TRBV28 and J is TRBJ1-1; 9 nucleotides align to TRBD1. J gave up 9 bases and V 5 bases, and 4 bases lay outside the gene matches. The CDR3 totals 12 residues. Per germline, CDR1 MDHEN and CDR2 SYDVKM. This CDR3 is CASSTGQGKAFF. CDR3 DNA: TGTGCCAGCAGTACAGGACAGGGGAAAGCTTTCTTT.

This clone occurred a few times. This chain joins TRBV6-1 and TRBJ2-7; D ambiguous. CDR3 length: 14 amino acids. CDR1 is MNHNS, CDR2 SASEGT, per germline. Deletions cut 4 bases from V and 2 bases from J, with 12 bases between. The CDR3 sequence is CASSARSGPYEQYF. CDR3 in DNA: TGTGCCAGCAGTGCAAGGTCTGGCCCCTACGAGCAGTACTTC.

This chain uses TRBV2 with TRBJ2-3; D could derive from TRBD1 or TRBD2 (6 bases each). Germline V CDR1 and CDR2: SNHLY, FYNNEI. The CDR3 contains 13 residues. Trimming cost V 6 bases and J 3 bases, with 10 bases left between them. The CDR3 DNA sequence: TGTGCCAGCAGGAGGGGGGAAACAGATACGCAGTATTTT. Protein product: CASRRGETDTQYF.

For this clone: One end of the junction does not line up with germline, which may come from a read error. The V gene is TRBV7-8, the J gene TRBJ2-7; 12 nucleotides agree with TRBD2. The CDR3 runs 16 residues. Germline CDR1 is SGHVS and CDR2 is FQNEAQ. This CDR3 reads CASSLAILAGGYEQNF. CDR3 DNA sequence: TGTGCCAGCAGCTTAGCCATACTAGCGGGAGGTTACGAGCAGAACTTC.

The chain joins TRBV28 to TRBJ1-2; possibly TRBD1 for D (5 bases). The CDR3 contains 14 residues. The germline V and J ends were trimmed by 4 bases and 0 bases, with 9 bases remaining between them. Germline V gene data show CDR1 as MDHEN and CDR2 as SYDVKM. CDR3 sequence reads: CASSWGTSNYGYTF. CDR3 sequence (DNA): TGTGCCAGCAGTTGGGGGACCTCTAACTATGGCTACACCTTC.

This clone has a handful of counts. This chain links TRBV19 with TRBJ2-7; the D gene could be TRBD1 or TRBD2 (6 bases each). CDR3 length: 14 residues. Germline V gene lookup returns CDR1 LNHDA and CDR2 SQIVND (reference sequence). Deletions cut 8 bases from V and 7 bases from J, with 21 bases between. The CDR3 bases are TGTGCCAGTGGAAGGGGGGAGATGATTGGGGAGCAGTACTTC. It is translated as CASGRGEMIGEQYF.

The CDR3 DNA follows: TGCGCCAGCAGCGCAATCGTAAGGGGGTTTAATCAGCCCCAGCATTTT. Protein: CASSAIVRGFNQPQHF. The V gene is TRBV4-1, the J gene TRBJ1-5, with D maybe TRBD1 (6 bases). The CDR3 has 16 amino acids. The germline V gene encodes CDR1 MGHRA and CDR2 YSYEKL. V lost 5 bases and J lost 4, with 18 bases in between.

This sequence joins TRBV27 and TRBJ1-5; D uncertain. The CDR3 is made up of 14 amino acids. The ends were cut back, 1 base at V and 3 bases at J, with 7 bases in the middle. CDR1 is MNHEY and CDR2 is SMNVEV in the germline V gene (reference sequence). The CDR3 coding sequence is TGTGCCAGCAGTTTATTGGGAGACAATCAGCCCCAGCATTTT. It is translated as CASSLLGDNQPQHF.